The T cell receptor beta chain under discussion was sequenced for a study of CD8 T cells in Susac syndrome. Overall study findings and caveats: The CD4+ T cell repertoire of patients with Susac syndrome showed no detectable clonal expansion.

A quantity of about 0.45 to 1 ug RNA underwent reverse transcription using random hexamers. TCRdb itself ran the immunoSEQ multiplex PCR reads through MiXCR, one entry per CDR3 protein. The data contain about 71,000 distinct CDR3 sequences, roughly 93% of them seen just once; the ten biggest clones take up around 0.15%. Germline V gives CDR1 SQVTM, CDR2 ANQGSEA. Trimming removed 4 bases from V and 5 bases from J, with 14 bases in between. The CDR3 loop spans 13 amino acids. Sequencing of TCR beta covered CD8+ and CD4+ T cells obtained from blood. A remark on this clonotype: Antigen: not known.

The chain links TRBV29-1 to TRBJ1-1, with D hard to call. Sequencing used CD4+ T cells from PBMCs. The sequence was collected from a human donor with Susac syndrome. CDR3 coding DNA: TGCAGCGTTGTTCAGGTCCCCAAGACTGAAGCTTTCTTT. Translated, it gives CSVVQVPKTEAFF.